This T cell receptor (beta chain) derives from a study of T cell responses to AZD1222 COVID-19 vaccine. Study-level results: Spike was spanned by vaccine-associated CD4 TCRs, with dominance at 160-218 and 743-854.

Only in-frame clones appear in the TCRdb table, and some are missing; sequencing was by immunoSEQ multiplex PCR. The table lists approximately 72,000 clones, about 89% of them singletons. Comment on this clone: Its target is not known.

Both about-4-week and about-12-week second-dose recipients were combined. The V end lost 2 bases, the J end lost 6 bases, and 11 bases lay between the germline ends. The CDR3 extends over 13 amino acids. CDR1 and CDR2 from the germline V gene are SGHRS and YFSETQ. The sample here was peripheral blood, taken 28 days after the second AZD1222 dose. This receptor was identified in an adult who received the AZD1222 COVID-19 vaccine. The chain combines TRBV5-1 with TRBJ1-1, with no clear D. CDR3 loop: CASSLIRRAEAFF. The DNA for the CDR3 is TGCGCCAGCAGCTTAATAAGGAGGGCTGAAGCTTTCTTT.